Listed below are T cell receptor beta chains from one sample, sequenced in a study of T-cell reconstitution after alpha-beta-depleted transplantation in children. TCRdb used MiXCR to reprocess the PCR reads, holding one entry per CDR3 protein. The table includes almost 250,000 distinct CDR3 sequences, about 26% detected once. The specimen was PBMCs, collected before TCRalphabeta/CD19-depleted stem cell transplant. These receptors were obtained from a girl aged 2 to 10 with Fanconi anemia, due to receive a stem cell transplant. CDR3s include the opening cysteine and the closing phenylalanine or tryptophan. The D gene is left open where the match is weak. Size values are once, few and many counts, or a class for expanded clones, and some rows have none.

D gene: NA
V gene: TRBV5-1
clone size: NA
J gene: TRBJ2-3
CDR3 protein: CASSLFPTDTQYF
CDR3 DNA: TGCGCCAGCAGCTTATTTCCCACAGATACGCAGTATTTT

D gene: NA
V gene: TRBV29-1
clone size: many
J gene: TRBJ2-3
CDR3 protein: CSIREGDTQYF
CDR3 DNA: TGCAGCATAAGAGAGGGAGATACGCAGTATTTT

D gene: TRBD2
V gene: TRBV20-1
clone size: many
J gene: TRBJ2-1
CDR3 protein: CSANQRTSGRSYNEQFF
CDR3 DNA: TGCAGTGCCAACCAAAGGACTAGCGGGAGATCTTACAATGAGCAGTTCTTC

D gene: NA
V gene: TRBV11-2
clone size: NA
J gene: TRBJ2-5
CDR3 protein: CASSLDTGVQETQYF
CDR3 DNA: TGTGCCAGCAGCTTAGATACGGGAGTTCAAGAGACCCAGTACTTC

D gene: TRBD1
V gene: TRBV20-1
clone size: many
J gene: TRBJ2-3
CDR3 protein: CSARFQGEDTQYF
CDR3 DNA: TGCAGTGCTAGATTCCAGGGGGAAGATACGCAGTATTTT

D gene: NA
V gene: TRBV9
clone size: NA
J gene: TRBJ2-3
CDR3 protein: CASSAESRVGWTDTQYF
CDR3 DNA: TGTGCCAGCAGCGCAGAGAGTCGGGTTGGATGGACAGATACGCAGTATTTT

D gene: NA
V gene: TRBV7-7
clone size: once
J gene: TRBJ1-2
CDR3 protein: CASSPLDTYGYTF
CDR3 DNA: TGTGCCAGCAGCCCGTTGGACACCTATGGCTACACCTTC

D gene: NA
V gene: TRBV12-3/TRBV12-4
clone size: NA
J gene: TRBJ1-4
CDR3 protein: CASTLTATNEKLFF
CDR3 DNA: TGTGCCAGCACCTTGACAGCAACTAATGAAAAACTGTTTTTT

D gene: NA
V gene: TRBV29-1
clone size: NA
J gene: TRBJ2-7
CDR3 protein: CSVGRDSYEQYF
CDR3 DNA: TGCAGCGTTGGCAGGGACTCCTACGAGCAGTACTTC

D gene: NA
V gene: TRBV7-9
clone size: once
J gene: TRBJ1-2
CDR3 protein: CASSFSQGSYGYTF
CDR3 DNA: TGTGCCAGCAGCTTTTCACAGGGAAGCTATGGCTACACCTTC

D gene: NA
V gene: TRBV7-2
clone size: NA
J gene: TRBJ2-1
CDR3 protein: CASSLSSIGYNEQFF
CDR3 DNA: TGTGCCAGCAGCTTATCCTCGATAGGGTACAATGAGCAGTTCTTC

D gene: NA
V gene: TRBV28
clone size: NA
J gene: TRBJ2-6
CDR3 protein: CAIPGTGANVLTF
CDR3 DNA: TGTGCCATACCGGGGACTGGGGCCAACGTCCTGACTTTC

D gene: NA
V gene: TRBV18
clone size: NA
J gene: TRBJ2-5
CDR3 protein: CASSGLRGVETQYF
CDR3 DNA: TGTGCCAGCTCCGGTCTAAGAGGGGTAGAGACCCAGTACTTC

D gene: NA
V gene: TRBV6-6
clone size: many
J gene: TRBJ2-2
CDR3 protein: CASSFASGELFF
CDR3 DNA: TGTGCCAGCAGTTTTGCTTCCGGGGAGCTGTTTTTT

D gene: NA
V gene: TRBV20-1
clone size: many
J gene: TRBJ2-3
CDR3 protein: CSARRSRGWGTDTQYF
CDR3 DNA: TGCAGTGCTAGACGCAGCCGGGGGTGGGGTACAGATACGCAGTATTTT

D gene: TRBD1
V gene: TRBV29-1
clone size: NA
J gene: TRBJ1-2
CDR3 protein: CSVPDRGVGYTF
CDR3 DNA: TGCAGCGTCCCCGACAGGGGGGTTGGCTACACCTTC

D gene: NA
V gene: TRBV3-1
clone size: NA
J gene: TRBJ2-5
CDR3 protein: CASSQALGQETQYF
CDR3 DNA: TGTGCCAGCAGCCAAGCACTTGGCCAAGAGACCCAGTACTTC

D gene: NA
V gene: TRBV20-1
clone size: few
J gene: TRBJ2-1
CDR3 protein: CSASEHLNEQFF
CDR3 DNA: TGCAGTGCTAGTGAGCACCTCAATGAGCAGTTCTTC

D gene: NA
V gene: TRBV10-3
clone size: NA
J gene: TRBJ2-1
CDR3 protein: CAIIESAGNEQFF
CDR3 DNA: TGTGCCATCATTGAGTCTGCCGGGAATGAGCAGTTCTTC

D gene: NA
V gene: TRBV20-1
clone size: many
J gene: TRBJ1-1
CDR3 protein: CSAKENTEAFF
CDR3 DNA: TGCAGTGCTAAGGAGAACACTGAAGCTTTCTTT

D gene: TRBD2
V gene: TRBV19
clone size: NA
J gene: TRBJ2-1
CDR3 protein: CASSISARLAGTYNEQFF
CDR3 DNA: TGTGCCAGTAGTATTTCTGCCAGACTAGCGGGGACCTACAATGAGCAGTTCTTC

D gene: TRBD2
V gene: TRBV4-2
clone size: many
J gene: TRBJ2-2
CDR3 protein: CASSPQEHIAGGRELFF
CDR3 DNA: TGTGCCAGCAGCCCACAAGAACATATAGCGGGAGGGAGGGAGCTGTTTTTT

D gene: NA
V gene: TRBV29-1
clone size: NA
J gene: TRBJ2-3
CDR3 protein: CSVEAPGGGGTQYF
CDR3 DNA: TGCAGCGTTGAAGCCCCAGGCGGTGGCGGTACGCAGTATTTT

D gene: NA
V gene: TRBV12-3/TRBV12-4
clone size: many
J gene: TRBJ1-4
CDR3 protein: CATRVGRGSEKLFF
CDR3 DNA: TGTGCCACCCGTGTGGGGAGGGGGAGTGAAAAACTGTTTTTT

D gene: NA
V gene: TRBV12-3/TRBV12-4
clone size: many
J gene: TRBJ1-2
CDR3 protein: CASSFRVKNYGYTF
CDR3 DNA: TGTGCCAGCAGTTTCAGGGTAAAGAACTATGGCTACACCTTC

D gene: NA
V gene: TRBV24-1
clone size: NA
J gene: TRBJ2-7
CDR3 protein: CATSDVQAYEQYF
CDR3 DNA: TGTGCCACCAGTGACGTACAGGCGTACGAGCAGTACTTC

D gene: TRBD1
V gene: TRBV24-1
clone size: many
J gene: TRBJ2-7
CDR3 protein: CATSLTGETYEQYF
CDR3 DNA: TGTGCCACCAGCCTGACAGGGGAAACCTACGAGCAGTACTTC

D gene: TRBD1
V gene: TRBV5-1
clone size: NA
J gene: TRBJ2-5
CDR3 protein: CASSLGTDFKSGSETQYF
CDR3 DNA: TGCGCCAGCAGCCTAGGGACAGACTTTAAGTCTGGATCCGAGACCCAGTACTTC

D gene: NA
V gene: TRBV20-1
clone size: NA
J gene: TRBJ2-7
CDR3 protein: CSAGGTGHDLIYF
CDR3 DNA: TGCAGTGCTGGCGGGACGGGGCATGACCTCATCTACTTC

D gene: TRBD1
V gene: TRBV20-1
clone size: NA
J gene: TRBJ2-7
CDR3 protein: CSARTGTGVYEQYF
CDR3 DNA: TGCAGTGCTAGAACCGGGACAGGGGTCTACGAGCAGTACTTC

D gene: TRBD1
V gene: TRBV15
clone size: many
J gene: TRBJ2-7
CDR3 protein: CATSRDLDRAVDEQYF
CDR3 DNA: TGTGCCACCAGCAGAGATCTCGACAGGGCAGTCGACGAGCAGTACTTC

D gene: NA
V gene: TRBV20-1
clone size: few
J gene: TRBJ2-7
CDR3 protein: CSARDWGVSSYEQYF
CDR3 DNA: TGCAGTGCTAGAGATTGGGGCGTTAGCTCCTACGAGCAGTACTTC

D gene: NA
V gene: TRBV12-3/TRBV12-4
clone size: NA
J gene: TRBJ1-1
CDR3 protein: CASSLIVLNTEAFF
CDR3 DNA: TGTGCCAGCAGTTTAATCGTGCTGAACACTGAAGCTTTCTTT

D gene: TRBD2
V gene: TRBV13
clone size: few
J gene: TRBJ2-3
CDR3 protein: CASSTGTSGEGITDTQYF
CDR3 DNA: TGTGCCAGCAGCACGGGGACTAGCGGGGAAGGAATCACAGATACGCAGTATTTT

D gene: NA
V gene: TRBV11-1
clone size: NA
J gene: TRBJ2-5
CDR3 protein: CASSLWPMGVRRWLLRETQYF
CDR3 DNA: TGTGCCAGCAGCTTGTGGCCCATGGGGGTGAGGCGCTGGCTGCTGAGGGAGACCCAGTACTTC

D gene: TRBD1
V gene: TRBV7-9
clone size: few
J gene: TRBJ2-7
CDR3 protein: CASSLAGQGVSEQYF
CDR3 DNA: TGTGCCAGCAGCTTAGCGGGACAGGGTGTAAGCGAGCAGTACTTC

D gene: TRBD2
V gene: TRBV27
clone size: NA
J gene: TRBJ2-7
CDR3 protein: CASSFSAGGNYEQYF
CDR3 DNA: TGTGCCAGCAGTTTTTCCGCGGGGGGGAACTACGAGCAGTACTTC

D gene: NA
V gene: TRBV20-1
clone size: many
J gene: TRBJ2-1
CDR3 protein: CSARQGGTYNEQFF
CDR3 DNA: TGCAGTGCTAGACAGGGGGGGACTTACAATGAGCAGTTCTTC

D gene: TRBD2
V gene: TRBV28
clone size: NA
J gene: TRBJ2-1
CDR3 protein: CASYPAGGPHNEQFF
CDR3 DNA: TGTGCCTCCTACCCAGCGGGAGGGCCCCACAATGAGCAGTTCTTC

D gene: NA
V gene: TRBV7-2
clone size: many
J gene: TRBJ2-1
CDR3 protein: CASSSGPRNEQFF
CDR3 DNA: TGTGCCAGCAGCTCGGGACCCCGCAATGAGCAGTTCTTC

D gene: TRBD2
V gene: TRBV25-1
clone size: NA
J gene: TRBJ2-5
CDR3 protein: CASSELAEFPETQYF
CDR3 DNA: TGTGCCAGCAGTGAGCTAGCGGAGTTCCCAGAGACCCAGTACTTC

D gene: TRBD2
V gene: TRBV6-2/TRBV6-3
clone size: NA
J gene: TRBJ2-2
CDR3 protein: CASSYPRLAGGRTGELFF
CDR3 DNA: TGTGCCAGCAGTTACCCCCGGCTAGCGGGAGGGAGGACCGGGGAGCTGTTTTTT

D gene: TRBD2
V gene: TRBV20-1
clone size: NA
J gene: TRBJ2-1
CDR3 protein: CSASPSGPSYNEQFF
CDR3 DNA: TGCAGTGCTAGTCCTAGCGGTCCCTCCTACAATGAGCAGTTCTTC

D gene: TRBD2
V gene: TRBV27
clone size: many
J gene: TRBJ2-4
CDR3 protein: CASSLTGGKNIQYF
CDR3 DNA: TGTGCCAGCAGTTTAACGGGAGGCAAAAACATTCAGTACTTC

D gene: TRBD2
V gene: TRBV20-1
clone size: NA
J gene: TRBJ2-1
CDR3 protein: CSARNSGRLYNEQFF
CDR3 DNA: TGCAGTGCCAGGAATAGCGGGAGGCTGTACAATGAGCAGTTCTTC

D gene: TRBD2
V gene: TRBV4-2
clone size: NA
J gene: TRBJ2-1
CDR3 protein: CASSQDLGLAGNNEQFF
CDR3 DNA: TGTGCCAGCAGCCAAGATCTGGGACTAGCGGGTAACAATGAGCAGTTCTTC

D gene: NA
V gene: TRBV20-1
clone size: many
J gene: TRBJ1-4
CDR3 protein: CSARVSGTTNEKLFF
CDR3 DNA: TGCAGTGCTAGAGTATCAGGGACAACTAATGAAAAACTGTTTTTT

D gene: NA
V gene: TRBV7-2
clone size: NA
J gene: TRBJ2-2
CDR3 protein: CASSFGVITGELFF
CDR3 DNA: TGTGCCAGCAGCTTTGGGGTCATCACCGGGGAGCTGTTTTTT

D gene: NA
V gene: TRBV29-1
clone size: many
J gene: TRBJ2-1
CDR3 protein: CSVPRGVSGHSNEQFF
CDR3 DNA: TGCAGCGTTCCCCGGGGTGTAAGCGGGCACTCCAATGAGCAGTTCTTC

D gene: TRBD2
V gene: TRBV29-1
clone size: many
J gene: TRBJ2-1
CDR3 protein: CSVLGLVDEQFF
CDR3 DNA: TGCAGCGTACTCGGACTAGTCGATGAGCAGTTCTTC

D gene: NA
V gene: TRBV7-3
clone size: few
J gene: TRBJ2-1
CDR3 protein: CASSLIYNEQFF
CDR3 DNA: TGTGCCAGCAGCTTAATATACAATGAGCAGTTCTTC